This entry concerns a single T cell receptor beta chain. Its antigen target is currently unknown. Base qualities are not provided; no much larger clone lies one nucleotide away. The record originates from a study of blood T cell repertoires in COVID-19 (dated by TCRdb to about 2020). At the level of the whole study: Collaborator samples came from the United States, Italy and Spain and covered acute and convalescent phases of COVID-19. The material from the prospective study consisted of cDNA or gDNA derived from T cells, B-cell-depleted T cells, or PBMCs. Subjects who had been exposed to COVID-19, were actively infected with it, or had recovered from it provided the deeply sampled blood TCRbeta repertoires that made up the dataset. A freely available public database, intended as a resource for researchers studying the immune response to SARS-CoV-2, is where the repertoires were released. Samples were obtained from the ongoing ImmuneRACE study (first 160 participants) and from some 1,200 subjects provided by 6 global collaborators. Nearly every sample came with metadata listing a de-identified subject ID, COVID-19 status, age in years and sex. Where available, HLA class I and class II types were taken from metadata supplied by the sample provider and were not determined by assay-based typing.

Each collaborating institution followed its own protocols to collect whole blood in K2EDTA tubes. Collaborator samples were shipped for TCRbeta analysis as frozen whole blood, isolated PBMCs, or DNA extracted from either sample type. TCRbeta CDR3 regions were amplified from genomic DNA using the immunoSEQ Assay, a bias-controlled multiplex PCR. From the authors' description of their analysis: The number of nucleated cells in each sample was estimated by amplification of reference gene primers within the assay. Sequence reads were collapsed and filtered to measure the absolute abundance of every unique TCRbeta CDR3 rearrangement. Productive Simpson clonality was computed per sample as the square root of Simpson's diversity index over productive rearrangements. TCRdb's version of the immuneACCESS table is confined to in-frame rearrangements and falls short of the full clone set. An unresolved V gene accounts for under half of the shortfall where checked; the remainder is of unknown origin. That table is the source of V, J and clone size, and D and trimming were worked out from the DNA. Within this sample are some 250,000 clones, with about 88% of them counted one time only. Clones ranked in the top ten supply about 7.6% of the sample.

Overall study outcomes, separate from this receptor: The amount of clinical and demographic metadata varied by source and participant and was provided uncurated.

The sequence was collected from a woman between 65 and 79 years old with active or convalescent COVID-19. The specimen sequenced was peripheral blood.

The CDR3 amino acid sequence is: CASSESGGDPYNEQFF. The DNA sequence is TGTGCCAGCAGTGAATCAGGCGGGGACCCTTACAATGAGCAGTTCTTC. Recombination connected TRBV25-1 to TRBJ2-1; matching of 6 bases hints at TRBD2 as the D gene. Per the germline V gene, MGHDK is the CDR1 and SYGVNS is the CDR2. The V end loses 1 base and the J end loses 4 bases, and a stretch of 14 bases separates them. The CDR3 starts with the cysteine, ends with the phenylalanine, and has 16 residues. Only CDR3 DNA remains: 48 bases, in frame from the first base.